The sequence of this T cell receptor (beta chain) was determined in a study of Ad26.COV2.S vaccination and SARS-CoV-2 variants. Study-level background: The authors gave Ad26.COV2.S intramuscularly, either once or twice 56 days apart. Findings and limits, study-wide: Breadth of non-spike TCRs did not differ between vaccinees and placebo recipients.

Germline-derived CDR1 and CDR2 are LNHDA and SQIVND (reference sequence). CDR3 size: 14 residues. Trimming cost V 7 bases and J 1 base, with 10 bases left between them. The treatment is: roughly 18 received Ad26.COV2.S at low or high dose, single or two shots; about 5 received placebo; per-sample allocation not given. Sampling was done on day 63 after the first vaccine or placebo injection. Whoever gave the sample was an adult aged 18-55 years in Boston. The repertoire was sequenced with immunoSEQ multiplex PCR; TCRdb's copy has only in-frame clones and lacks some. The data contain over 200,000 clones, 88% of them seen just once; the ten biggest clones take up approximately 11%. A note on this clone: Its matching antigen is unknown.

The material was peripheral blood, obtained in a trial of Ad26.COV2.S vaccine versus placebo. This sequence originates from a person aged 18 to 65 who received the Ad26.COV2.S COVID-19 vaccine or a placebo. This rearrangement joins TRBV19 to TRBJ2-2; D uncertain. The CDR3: CASNRRENTGELFF. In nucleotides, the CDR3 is TGTGCCAGTAACCGCCGAGAGAACACCGGGGAGCTGTTTTTT.